Sequencing of this T cell receptor beta chain was carried out in a study of T cells after yellow fever vaccination. TCRdb recomputed calls from the 5' RACE reads with MiXCR, one row per CDR3 protein. This sample has about 69,000 distinct CDR3 sequences, with 4.5% to 7.5% found just once. Trimming left V 6 bases short and J 4 bases short, with 12 bases between. The CDR3 contains 13 residues. Germline loops: CDR1 MNHEY, CDR2 SVGEGT. Study-level points and caveats: By day 5 rather than day 15, the secondary response had peaked, though it was weaker. Clones that expanded after primary vaccination mostly reappeared after the booster (less than 98% CD4, roughly 90% CD8).

This clonotype was seen repeatedly, ten times or more. Antigen specificity is unknown. The material sequenced was CD4+ T cells sorted from PBMCs, taken around 15 days after the first yellow fever vaccination. The source of this sequence is a man between 18 and 35 years old who received the YFV17D yellow fever vaccine. This rearrangement joins TRBV6-2 or TRBV6-3 to TRBJ1-1, with D perhaps TRBD1 (5 bases). The CDR3 coding sequence is TGTGCCAGCAGATTGATGGGGGGCACTGAAGCTTTCTTT. This encodes CASRLMGGTEAFF.